These 28 T cell receptor beta chains came from one sample sequenced in a study of CD8 T cells in ankylosing spondylitis. TCRdb re-derived calls from the 5' RACE reads in MiXCR, one entry per CDR3 protein. The repertoire includes around 23,000 distinct CDR3 sequences, 17% of them detected once, and around 28% sits in the top ten. The sequenced sample consisted of blood. Receptors originate from a male donor with ankylosing spondylitis or in good health (not recorded which).

This clonotype was detected only a few times. The J gene is TRBJ2-1, the V gene TRBV18, with 13 bases aligning to TRBD2. Germline V lookup: CDR1 KGHSH, CDR2 LQKENI. This CDR3 has 17 amino acids. The J segment lost 0 bases and the V segment lost 5 bases, leaving 4 bases of the junction unmatched. The CDR3 DNA follows: TGTGCCAGCTCAACCGGGACTAGCGGGACCTCCTACAATGAGCAGTTCTTC. Its protein is CASSTGTSGTSYNEQFF.

The genes are TRBV5-1 and TRBJ2-5, with D hard to call. This CDR3 has 15 amino acids. CDR1 is SGHRS, CDR2 YFSETQ, per germline. Trimming stripped 3 bases from V and 5 bases from J, with 17 bases between. The CDR3 protein is CASSSPTPGRETQYF. The CDR3 DNA reads as TGCGCCAGCAGCTCTCCCACTCCGGGCAGGGAGACCCAGTACTTC.

By share, this clonotype counts as medium-sized. The chain employs TRBV7-2 and TRBJ1-4; D not resolved. Trimming removed 1 base from V and 8 bases from J, with 8 bases in between. There are 13 residues in the CDR3. Germline loops: CDR1 SGHTA, CDR2 FQGNSA. The CDR3 protein is CASSLVSGEKLFF. Here the CDR3 DNA reads TGTGCCAGCAGCTTAGTCTCGGGGGAAAAACTGTTTTTT.

By proportion, this clonotype is medium-sized. The rearrangement uses TRBV7-3 and TRBJ2-1, with D perhaps TRBD2 (6 bases). The CDR3 is 11 residues long. V shed 3 bases and J shed 9 bases, with 6 bases lying between them. The germline V gene encodes CDR1 SGHTA and CDR2 FQGTGA. CDR3 coding DNA: TGTGCCAGCAGCTTGGGGGGTGAGCAGTTCTTC. It is translated as CASSLGGEQFF.

This clonotype was recorded at least ten times. The chain has TRBV7-2 and TRBJ1-5; TRBD1 might be the D (5 bases). Trimming cost V 5 bases and J 4 bases, with 12 bases left between them. This CDR3 has 14 residues. Germline loops: CDR1 SGHTA, CDR2 FQGNSA. This chain's CDR3 is CASSPWGGNQPQHF. In DNA, the CDR3 is TGTGCCAGCAGCCCGTGGGGGGGGAATCAGCCCCAGCATTTT. Using reference TRBV7-2 and TRBJ1-5 for the parts outside the CDR3, the full variable domain is GAGVSQSPSNKVTEKGKDVELRCDPISGHTALYWYRQSLGQGLEFLIYFQGNSAPDKSGLPSDRFSAERTGGSVSTLTIQRTQQEDSAVYLCASSPWGGNQPQHFGDGTRLSIL.

This clonotype was counted many times. The genes are TRBV4-1 and TRBJ2-7; D might be TRBD1 (5 bases). The CDR3 consists of 13 residues. CDR1 MGHRA and CDR2 YSYEKL come from the germline V gene. V was pared by 3 bases and J by 2 bases, with 8 bases between. The chain's CDR3 is CASSHGQAYEQYF. CDR3 nucleotides: TGCGCCAGCAGCCATGGACAAGCCTACGAGCAGTACTTC.

The chain has TRBV29-1 and TRBJ2-1; D possibly corresponds to TRBD1 (6 bases). The germline V and J ends were trimmed by 4 bases and 5 bases, with 18 bases remaining between them. CDR1 is SQVTM and CDR2 is ANQGSEA in the germline V gene. The CDR3 loop spans 15 amino acids. The CDR3 spells CSVGTGRQVHNEQFF. The CDR3 region has the DNA TGCAGCGTTGGCACAGGGAGACAAGTTCACAATGAGCAGTTCTTC.

A few counts support this clonotype. The rearrangement joins TRBV6-2 or TRBV6-3 to TRBJ2-2; D is uncertain. V shed 4 bases and J shed 0 bases, with 9 bases lying between them. In germline, CDR1 is MNHEY, CDR2 SVGEGT. CDR3 size: 15 residues. Here the CDR3 DNA reads TGTGCCAGCAGTTCCCTCACTGCGAACACCGGGGAGCTGTTTTTT. Protein product: CASSSLTANTGELFF.

This clonotype was picked up many times. The chain joins TRBV5-1 to TRBJ2-7, with TRBD1 identical over 8 bases. CDR3 length equals 16 residues. Unmatched junction bases numbered 5, after V lost 0 bases and J lost 0 bases. From germline, CDR1 is SGHRS and CDR2 YFSETQ. The CDR3 DNA follows: TGCGCCAGCAGCTTGGGGACAGGGATCAGCTCCTACGAGCAGTACTTC. It codes for CASSLGTGISSYEQYF. The entire variable domain, with the rest obtained from reference TRBV5-1 and TRBJ2-7, is as follows: KAGVTQTPRYLIKTRGQQVTLSCSPISGHRSVSWYQQTPGQGLQFLFEYFSETQRNKGNFPGRFSGRQFSNSRSEMNVSTLELGDSALYLCASSLGTGISSYEQYFGPGTRLTVT.

This clonotype was counted many times. The CDR3 bases are TGCAGTGCACTAAGCGGGAACGGCAATGAGCAGTTCTTC. Translated: CSALSGNGNEQFF. The J gene is TRBJ2-1, the V gene TRBV20-1; 7 positions agree with TRBD2. With 6 bases clipped from V and 6 bases from J, the junction kept 8 bases outside the gene matches. The CDR3 runs 13 residues. Germline-derived CDR1 and CDR2 are DFQATT and SNEGSKA (reference sequence).

V is TRBV19 and J is TRBJ1-1; 7 bases map to TRBD1. The CDR3 extends over 14 amino acids. CDR1 is LNHDA, CDR2 SQIVND, per germline (reference sequence). V shed 10 bases, J shed 1 base, and the junction held 9 bases outside the gene matches. The CDR3 loop is CATIARGTNTEAFF. Here the CDR3 DNA reads TGTGCCACTATAGCCAGGGGGACGAACACTGAAGCTTTCTTT.

This clonotype was observed at least ten times. The V call is TRBV12-3 or TRBV12-4, the J call TRBJ2-1; no clear D gene. Trimming cost V 5 bases and J 2 bases, with 13 bases left between them. The CDR3 consists of 15 residues. CDR3 protein: CASSRAPITYNEQFF. As DNA, the CDR3 is TGTGCCAGCAGTCGGGCCCCTATAACCTACAATGAGCAGTTCTTC.

This clonotype was counted many times. The V call is TRBV6-1, the J call TRBJ2-3, with D tentatively TRBD1 or TRBD2 (6 bases each). CDR1 and CDR2 from the germline V gene are MNHNS and SASEGT. This CDR3 contains 13 residues. Trimming left V 6 bases short and J 9 bases short, with 16 bases between. The DNA of the CDR3 is TGTGCCAGCAGCGAGGGGGGCCCCCAAACGCAGTATTTT. Residues: CASSEGGPQTQYF.

This chain links TRBV5-1 with TRBJ2-1; perhaps TRBD2 as D (5 bases). The V end lost 7 bases, the J end lost 7 bases, and 12 bases lay between the germline ends. CDR1 is SGHRS, CDR2 YFSETQ, per germline. The CDR3 totals 12 residues. This chain's CDR3 is CASRAEVNEQFF. The CDR3 DNA follows: TGCGCCAGCCGCGCGGAGGTAAATGAGCAGTTCTTC.

By frequency in the sample, this clonotype is medium-sized. The V and J genes are TRBV29-1 and TRBJ2-1, with 11 bases matching TRBD2. Germline V gives CDR1 SQVTM, CDR2 ANQGSEA. Losses at the gene ends were 6 bases for V and 12 bases for J; bases not matched to a gene: 10. The CDR3 length is 13 residues. The CDR3 region is CSVNTGLAAPQFF. The CDR3 region has the DNA TGCAGCGTCAATACGGGACTAGCGGCCCCGCAGTTCTTC.

The chain has TRBV2 and TRBJ1-4; TRBD1 agrees at 7 bases. CDR3 size: 14 residues. Germline V gene data show CDR1 as SNHLY and CDR2 as FYNNEI. V trimming: 5 bases; J trimming: 6 bases; junction bases outside the gene matches: 6. The CDR3 region has the DNA TGTGCCAGCAGTCGACAGGGCTCGGATGAAAAACTGTTTTTT. As protein: CASSRQGSDEKLFF.

The table lists this clonotype with a few counts. This chain connects TRBV11-1 to TRBJ1-1; D remains unclear. Germline loops: CDR1 SGHAT, CDR2 FQDESV (reference sequence). The CDR3 contains 12 residues. The V gene lost 3 bases and the J gene lost 4 bases, with 6 bases spanning the gap. CDR3 coding DNA: TGTGCCAGCAGCTTCATGGGCACTGAAGCTTTCTTT. Residues: CASSFMGTEAFF.

This clonotype was observed at least ten times. The chain joins TRBV7-6 to TRBJ2-6; D is undetermined. Germline-derived CDR1 and CDR2 are SGHVS and FNYEAQ. The ends were cut back, 5 bases at V and 2 bases at J, with 7 bases in the middle. The length of the CDR3 is 14 residues. The CDR3 sequence is CASSPGPGANVLTF. The CDR3 DNA follows: TGTGCCAGCAGCCCCGGCCCTGGGGCCAACGTCCTGACTTTC.

The chain combines TRBV20-1 with TRBJ2-7; D uncertain. This CDR3 region has 11 residues. CDR1 DFQATT and CDR2 SNEGSKA come from the germline V gene (reference sequence). V was clipped by 0 bases and J by 7 bases, with 7 bases between them. CDR3 sequence (DNA): TGCAGTGCTAGAGATCTAGGGGAGCAGTACGTC. Residues: CSARDLGEQYV.

The chain has TRBV27 and TRBJ1-2, with TRBD1 identical over 10 bases. Trimming at V came to 5 bases and at J to 3 bases, leaving 6 bases not matched to a gene. The length of the CDR3 is 15 residues. Germline V gives CDR1 MNHEY, CDR2 SMNVEV (reference sequence). This CDR3 reads CASSPDRGYYYGYTF. The CDR3 nucleotides are TGTGCCAGCAGTCCGGACAGGGGGTATTACTATGGCTACACCTTC.

CDR3 sequence: CASAVGDRIAKNIQYF. Written as DNA, the CDR3 is TGTGCCAGCGCCGTAGGAGACAGGATAGCCAAAAACATTCAGTACTTC. This chain connects TRBV9 to TRBJ2-4; weak D call: TRBD1 (6 bases). The CDR3 is made up of 16 amino acids. The germline V gene has CDR1 SGDLS and CDR2 YYNGEE. Trimming removed 7 bases from V and 0 bases from J, with 17 bases in between.

The chain carries TRBV10-3 and TRBJ2-7; weak D call: TRBD2 (6 bases). V was clipped by 0 bases and J by 7 bases, with 13 bases between them. Germline V gives CDR1 ENHRY, CDR2 SYGVKD. This CDR3 is 14 amino acids long. Written as DNA, the CDR3 is TGTGCCATCAGTGAGTCGGGCAGGGAGGTAGAGCAGTACGTC. Its translation is CAISESGREVEQYV.

The rearrangement uses TRBV4-2 and TRBJ1-4; D gene uncertain. The V gene's germline CDR1 is LGHNA and CDR2 YNFKEQ. The CDR3 contains 15 residues. The germline V and J ends were trimmed by 1 base and 8 bases, with 14 bases remaining between them. The CDR3 coding sequence is TGTGCCAGCAGCCAAGGGGCGGAGGATGGCGAAAAACTGTTTTTT. As protein: CASSQGAEDGEKLFF.

This clonotype was seen at least ten times. This chain joins TRBV6-2 or TRBV6-3 and TRBJ2-1, with 9 bases lining up with TRBD2. The junction had 8 bases not matched to a gene; V was cut back by 5 bases and J by 3 bases. Per the germline V gene, CDR1 is MNHEY and CDR2 is SVGEGT. The length of the CDR3 is 16 residues. CDR3 residues: CASSRGLAFFYNEQFF. In DNA, the CDR3 is TGTGCCAGCAGTCGCGGACTAGCGTTTTTCTACAATGAGCAGTTCTTC.

The chain recombines TRBV5-1 with TRBJ2-3; 9 bases align to TRBD2. This CDR3 spans 16 amino acids. V was clipped by 5 bases and J by 1 base; unmatched bases: 8. Per germline, CDR1 SGHRS and CDR2 YFSETQ. The CDR3 DNA follows: TGCGCCAGCAGTCCGAGGTGGACTAGCGGCACAGATACGCAGTATTTT. It yields the protein CASSPRWTSGTDTQYF.

This rearrangement joins TRBV5-5 to TRBJ2-3, with TRBD1 matching over 9 bases. J gave up 4 bases and V 2 bases, and 2 bases lay outside the gene matches. Germline CDR1 is SGHKS and CDR2 is YYEKEE (reference sequence). CDR3 length equals 14 residues. The DNA of the CDR3 is TGTGCCAGCAGCTTAACAGGGGGCCCAGATACGCAGTATTTT. Protein product: CASSLTGGPDTQYF.

The chain joins TRBV11-2 to TRBJ2-5, with D unclear. Germline CDR1 reads SGHAT; CDR2 reads FQNNGV. V was cut by 1 base and J by 0 bases, with 6 bases left in between. CDR3 length: 14 residues. The CDR3, as DNA: TGTGCCAGCAGCTTAGCACCGTACCAAGAGACCCAGTACTTC. Encoded protein: CASSLAPYQETQYF. Using reference TRBV11-2 and TRBJ2-5 for the parts outside the CDR3, the full variable domain is EAGVAQSPRYKIIEKRQSVAFWCNPISGHATLYWYQQILGQGPKLLIQFQNNGVVDDSQLPKDRFSAERLKGVDSTLKIQPAKLEDSAVYLCASSLAPYQETQYFGPGTRLLVL.

This chain uses TRBV20-1 with TRBJ2-1, with D perhaps TRBD1 or TRBD2 (5 bases each). V lost 1 base, J lost 7 bases, and 20 bases lay in between. Germline V gene sequence: CDR1 DFQATT, CDR2 SNEGSKA (reference sequence). CDR3 length: 16 residues. CDR3 bases: TGCAGTGCTAGAGTGGACGGGACGTTTGTACGGAATGAGCAGTTCTTC. Residues: CSARVDGTFVRNEQFF.